This TCR beta chain was identified during a study of cytomegalovirus exposure and HLA in healthy donors. Overall study results and limits: Reportedly, a later analysis found an Asian-associated ancestry cluster had fewer N-insertions than the approximately 640-donor mean.

The CDR3 extends over 15 amino acids. Germline V gives CDR1 SQVTM, CDR2 ANQGSEA. The J segment lost 0 bases and the V segment lost 6 bases, leaving 9 bases of the junction unmatched. A remark on this clone: What it binds is not known.

The PCR ran on 60 Vbeta and 13 Jbeta primers. Assay used: immunoSEQ multiplex PCR; TCRdb lists only in-frame clones, some missing. In the table there are about 130,000 clones, roughly 78% of which are singletons. Sequencing was performed on PBMCs. The sequence was collected from a man aged 25 to 45 in good health and CMV-seropositive. V gene TRBV29-1 combines with J gene TRBJ2-7, with 9 bases lining up with TRBD2. DNA for the CDR3: TGCAGCGTGCAGATAGCGGGAGTGAGCTCCTACGAGCAGTACTTC. Translation: CSVQIAGVSSYEQYF.